This T cell receptor beta chain was identified during a study of a mutant IDH1 vaccine in newly diagnosed glioma. As for the study in general: Of treated patients, around 62% were men and approximately 40% women, averaging about 37 years. Former treatment meant radiotherapy, temozolomide, or both; the majority had gotten both. Findings and caveats of the study: Pseudoprogression seemingly bore no relation to changes in top peripheral T cell clonotypes.

Assay: immunoSEQ multiplex PCR; the TCRdb copy retains only in-frame clones and omits some. The data hold tens of thousands of clones, with about 89% observed a single time. About this clone: Its cognate antigen is unknown.

The time point denotes: week 5, during vaccination. Topical imiquimod accompanied each vaccine dose, which consisted of 300 ug of mutant IDH1 20-mer peptide. This CDR3 has 14 residues. Trimming took 5 bases from V and 0 from J; bases not matched to a gene: 4. CDR1 is SGHAT, CDR2 FQNNGV, per germline. Source: PBMCs, taken from a glioma patient whose treatment included an IDH1 peptide vaccine. The gene calls are TRBV11-2 and TRBJ2-7, with TRBD2 matching 7 bases. This clonotype originated in a man in his forties or fifties with glioma. CDR3 in DNA: TGTGCCAGCAGCCGCCGGGAGGACTCCTACGAGCAGTACTTC. It codes for CASSRREDSYEQYF.